The rows below give T cell receptor beta chains drawn from one sample of a study of Graves' ophthalmopathy and Graves' hyperthyroidism. Each CDR3 protein is one row after TCRdb ran MiXCR on the multiplex PCR reads. The sample contains almost 750,000 distinct CDR3 sequences, approximately 40% of which appear only once. Sequenced material: peripheral blood. Source of these receptors: an adult man with Graves' ophthalmopathy. The CDR3 runs from the conserved cysteine through the conserved F or W. Fields, in order: V gene, J gene, CDR3 protein.

TRBV20-1	TRBJ1-5	CTAGPDRANQPQHF
TRBV5-8	TRBJ2-5	CASSLDAEETQYF
TRBV6-1	TRBJ2-2	CACSRKQGAGAGELFF
TRBV20-1	TRBJ1-6	CSASGGAGSPLHF
TRBV7-9	TRBJ2-5	CASSFRPKETQYF
TRBV7-8	TRBJ2-7	CASSLLSGAGAYEQYF
TRBV20-1	TRBJ2-5	CSARRTSMETQYF
TRBV29-1	TRBJ2-7	CSVGWTGDYEQYF
TRBV10-3	TRBJ1-2	CAINQLGQGDYGYTF
TRBV24-1	TRBJ1-2	CATSDFLGDGYTF
TRBV7-2	TRBJ1-2	CASSQAQGNYGYTF
TRBV24-1	TRBJ1-5	CASTRSGGEQPQHF
TRBV10-3	TRBJ2-5	CAISDLGARQETQYF
TRBV2	TRBJ1-1	CASGTGGGTEAFF
TRBV19	TRBJ2-7	CASSGLAGMREQYF
TRBV10-3	TRBJ2-7	CASSLQGKEQYF
TRBV19	TRBJ1-1	CASSRGRSTDEAFF
TRBV10-3	TRBJ2-5	CAISESRVAQETQYF
TRBV7-9	TRBJ1-1	CASRGQYSNEAFF
TRBV25-1	TRBJ2-7	CASRAPGRDREQYF
TRBV2	TRBJ1-1	CASNGLLNTEAFF
TRBV29-1	TRBJ2-7	CSVAGTGVYEQYF
TRBV10-3	TRBJ1-4	CATGIERDGGNEKLFF
TRBV25-1	TRBJ2-2	CASSQGQPNTGELFF
TRBV25-1	TRBJ1-2	CASSPDGIGGYTF
TRBV7-2	TRBJ2-7	CASSLVPAGAGANEQYF